These T cell receptor beta chains were read from a single sample in a study of blood T cell repertoires in COVID-19. The table came from immunoSEQ multiplex PCR; TCRdb's copy has only in-frame clones and leaves some out. The table has about 150,000 clones, 80% to 90% seen once. Sequencing was carried out using peripheral blood. Every receptor here comes from a man in his 70s with acute or convalescent COVID-19. Each CDR3 is given with its conserved first and last residue. A D gene is named only where the DNA matches it firmly. Expanded clones are given a class, and other clones once, few, many or no size at all.

abundance	v_gene	j_gene	d_gene	CDR3aa	CDR3nt
-	TRBV10-3	TRBJ1-5	-	CAISDDRGSPQPQHF	TGTGCCATCAGTGACGACCGGGGGTCCCCTCAGCCCCAGCATTTT
-	TRBV9	TRBJ2-1	TRBD2	CASSVGTSGSSYNEQFF	TGTGCCAGCAGCGTAGGAACTAGCGGGAGCTCCTACAATGAGCAGTTCTTC
-	TRBV14	TRBJ1-4	-	CASSWGPGQREKLFF	TGTGCCAGCAGCTGGGGGCCCGGCCAGCGTGAAAAACTGTTTTTT
-	TRBV4-3	TRBJ1-2	TRBD1	CASSPQGDYGYTF	TGCGCCAGCAGCCCACAGGGGGACTATGGCTACACCTTC
-	TRBV28	TRBJ2-3	-	CASSSDRRSTDTQYF	TGTGCCAGCAGTTCTGACAGGCGGAGCACAGATACGCAGTATTTT
-	TRBV6-2/TRBV6-3	TRBJ2-4	TRBD1	CASSLGDRESDIQYF	TGTGCCAGCAGTTTGGGGGACAGGGAATCAGACATTCAGTACTTC
few	TRBV5-1	TRBJ2-7	-	CASSLEVSSYEQYF	TGCGCCAGCAGCTTGGAAGTCAGCTCCTACGAGCAGTACTTC
-	TRBV6-6	TRBJ1-3	-	CASRGDNSGNTIYF	TGTGCCAGCAGAGGGGACAACTCTGGAAACACCATATATTTT
-	TRBV18	TRBJ1-4	-	CASSPAGTTTNEKLFF	TGTGCCAGCTCACCAGCAGGGACAACAACTAATGAAAAACTGTTTTTT
-	TRBV7-9	TRBJ2-7	-	CASSSQGSEQYF	TGTGCCAGCAGCTCCCAGGGATCCGAGCAGTACTTC